This TCR beta chain was sequenced for a study of cytomegalovirus exposure and HLA in healthy donors. Concerning this clone itself: No antigen is known for it.

The primer mix had 60 Vbeta and 13 Jbeta primers. Only in-frame clones appear in the TCRdb table, and some are missing; sequencing was by immunoSEQ multiplex PCR. This table holds roughly 200,000 clones, 80% to 85% found once. Study-level points and caveats: Most subjects' HLA-A and HLA-B alleles were reportedly predicted from TCR beta sequences.

The CDR3 contains 15 residues. With 5 bases clipped from V and 4 bases from J, the junction kept 7 bases outside the gene matches. CDR1 and CDR2 from the germline V gene are LNHDA and SQIVND (reference sequence). The rearrangement links TRBV19 to TRBJ2-1; 8 nucleotides agree with TRBD2. The sequence derives from a woman aged 18 to 35 in good health and CMV-seronegative. Material: PBMCs. DNA for the CDR3: TGTGCCAGTAGTCCAACTAGCGGACAGTACAATGAGCAGTTCTTC. Translated: CASSPTSGQYNEQFF.